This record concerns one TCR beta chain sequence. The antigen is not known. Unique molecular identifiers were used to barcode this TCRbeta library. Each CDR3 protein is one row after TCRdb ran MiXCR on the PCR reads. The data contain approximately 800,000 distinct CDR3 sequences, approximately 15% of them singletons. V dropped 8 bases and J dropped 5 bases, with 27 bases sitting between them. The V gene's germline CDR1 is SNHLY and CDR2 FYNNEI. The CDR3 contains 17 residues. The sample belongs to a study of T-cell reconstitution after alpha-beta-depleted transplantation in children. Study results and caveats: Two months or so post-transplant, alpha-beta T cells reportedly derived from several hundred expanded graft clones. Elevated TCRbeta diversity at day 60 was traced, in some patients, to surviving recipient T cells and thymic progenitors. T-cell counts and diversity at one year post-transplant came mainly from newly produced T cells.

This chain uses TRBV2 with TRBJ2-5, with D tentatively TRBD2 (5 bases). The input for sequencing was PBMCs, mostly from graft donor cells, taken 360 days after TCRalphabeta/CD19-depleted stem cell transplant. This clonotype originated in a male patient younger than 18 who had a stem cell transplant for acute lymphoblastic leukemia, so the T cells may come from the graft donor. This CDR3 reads CASALSFPVLEWETQYF. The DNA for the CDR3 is TGTGCCAGCGCACTATCATTTCCGGTACTAGAGTGGGAGACCCAGTACTTC.